Shown below are 29 T cell receptor beta chains from a single sample sequenced in a study of CD8+ T cells in alopecia areata. Noted treatment: oral pan-JAK inhibitor, 5-10 mg twice daily. TCR sequencing used cDNA made by reverse transcription of extracted RNA. Repertoires were generated with immunoSEQ multiplex PCR, while TCRdb's copy carries only in-frame clones and drops some. The profile shows about 170,000 clones, about 61% of them singletons. The sample in question was CD4+ T cells sorted from blood, obtained at approximately week 55, from a patient treated with tofacitinib. The source is a human donor with alopecia areata.

CDR3 amino acids: CAISGRVQDNEQFF. The CDR3 DNA reads as TGTGCCATCAGTGGCCGGGTCCAGGACAATGAGCAGTTCTTC. This chain connects TRBV10-3 to TRBJ2-1; no firm D call. This CDR3 is built from 14 residues. The germline V and J ends were trimmed by 4 bases and 5 bases, with 12 bases remaining between them. Per the germline V gene, CDR1 is ENHRY and CDR2 is SYGVKD.

The chain carries TRBV29-1 and TRBJ2-3; 11 bases fit TRBD2. The CDR3 length is 14 residues. Germline assignment: CDR1 SQVTM and CDR2 ANQGSEA. Trimming at V came to 7 bases and at J to 3 bases, leaving 6 bases not matched to a gene. The CDR3 DNA sequence: TGCAGCGGACTAGCGGGGTCACGTACAGATACGCAGTATTTT. Its protein is CSGLAGSRTDTQYF.

CDR3 in DNA: TGCAGCGTTCCACTGGAGCAAGGGGAGACCCAGTACTTC. Protein product: CSVPLEQGETQYF. This chain links TRBV29-1 with TRBJ2-5; no clear D. The CDR3 is 13 amino acids. V was trimmed by 5 bases and J by 5 bases, leaving 15 bases between them. In germline, CDR1 is SQVTM, CDR2 ANQGSEA.

The J gene is TRBJ2-4, the V gene TRBV7-8, with no clear D. The CDR3 covers 13 residues. Germline V CDR1 and CDR2: SGHVS, FQNEAQ. Trimming left V 1 base short and J 4 bases short, with 5 bases between. The CDR3 region has the DNA TGTGCCAGCAGCTTAGTCGGGAAAAACATTCAGTACTTC. Translation gives CASSLVGKNIQYF.

The sample holds one count of this clone. J is TRBJ1-6 and V is TRBV6-5; D call uncertain. CDR3 size: 13 residues. With 6 bases removed from V and 7 bases from J, the gap between germline ends came to 10 bases. In germline, CDR1 is MNHEY, CDR2 SVGAGI. CDR3 in amino acids: CASRSGWNSPLHF. DNA for the CDR3: TGTGCCAGCAGGTCCGGTTGGAATTCACCCCTCCACTTT.

The chain combines TRBV5-1 with TRBJ2-5, with TRBD2 matching 12 bases. Germline values: CDR1 SGHRS, CDR2 YFSETQ. The CDR3 contains 16 residues. With V trimmed by 6 bases and J by 4 bases, 10 bases remained unmatched. This CDR3 reads CASKNLGLAGRETQYF. Written as DNA, the CDR3 is TGCGCCAGCAAGAATCTCGGACTAGCGGGGAGAGAGACCCAGTACTTC.

This clone was found a few times. The rearrangement links TRBV7-3 to TRBJ2-3; 9 positions match TRBD1. V dropped 5 bases and J dropped 4; count of bases not matched to a gene: 7. Germline CDR1 reads SGHTA; CDR2 reads FQGTGA. This CDR3 region has 15 residues. The CDR3 region is CASSMGTGGADTQYF. The DNA of the CDR3 is TGTGCCAGCAGCATGGGCACAGGGGGCGCAGATACGCAGTATTTT.

This clone has only a few counts. V usage is TRBV19 and J usage is TRBJ1-2; TRBD1 matches at 8 bases. CDR1 LNHDA and CDR2 SQIVND come from the germline V gene (reference sequence). CDR3 size: 15 residues. V shed 4 bases and J 2 bases; nucleotides not matched to a gene: 6. The CDR3 bases are TGTGCCAGTAGTAAGGGACAGGAGGCAAACTATGGCTACACCTTC. Amino acids: CASSKGQEANYGYTF.

This chain uses TRBV15 with TRBJ2-5, with D maybe TRBD2 (5 bases). CDR3 size: 16 residues. V lost 0 bases and J lost 4, with 15 bases in between. CDR1 is LNHNV and CDR2 is YYDKDF in the germline V gene (reference sequence). CDR3 DNA: TGTGCCACCAGCAGAGAAATGATTCTAGGGAGAGAGACCCAGTACTTC. Translated: CATSREMILGRETQYF.

The chain is built from TRBV11-2 and TRBJ2-7, with D perhaps matching TRBD1 (6 bases). In germline, CDR1 is SGHAT, CDR2 FQNNGV. V was shortened by 6 bases and J by 5 bases, with 11 bases between the two germline ends. This CDR3 has 12 residues. CDR3 in amino acids: CASSIQGDEQYF. The DNA for the CDR3 is TGTGCCAGCAGTATACAGGGCGACGAGCAGTACTTC.

V is TRBV5-1 and J is TRBJ2-3; 7 bases agree with TRBD1. Germline CDR1 is SGHRS and CDR2 is YFSETQ. V dropped 7 bases and J dropped 2; count of bases not matched to a gene: 4. The CDR3 totals 13 residues. CDR3 sequence reads: CASSGTATDTQYF. The CDR3 DNA reads TGCGCCAGCTCCGGGACAGCCACAGATACGCAGTATTTT.

This clone is a singleton in its sample. This chain connects TRBV29-1 to TRBJ1-1; D ambiguous. The CDR3 covers 12 residues. The germline CDR1 and CDR2 sequences are SQVTM and ANQGSEA. The V end lost 4 bases, the J end lost 1 base, and 7 bases lay between the germline ends. CDR3 in amino acids: CSVVRPNTEAFF. CDR3 coding DNA: TGCAGCGTTGTACGGCCGAACACTGAAGCTTTCTTT.

V is TRBV7-9 and J is TRBJ2-7; D remains unclear. The germline CDR1 and CDR2 sequences are SEHNR and FQNEAQ (reference sequence). Trimming shortened V by 3 bases and J by 6 bases, and 12 bases separated the two germline ends. The CDR3 consists of 13 residues. CDR3 region: CASSFAPAFEQYF. DNA of the CDR3: TGTGCCAGCAGCTTTGCCCCAGCCTTCGAGCAGTACTTC.

The chain has TRBV23-1 and TRBJ2-7, with 8 bases that match TRBD1. TRBV23-1 is noted as an ORF with a role that remains uncertain. V was pared by 2 bases and J by 3 bases, with 3 bases of the junction left unmatched. The CDR3 runs to 14 residues. For the CDR3, the DNA is TGCGCCAGCAGTCAACGACAGGGGCACTACGAGCAGTACTTC. Its translation is CASSQRQGHYEQYF.

This clone came up once. CDR3 sequence reads: CASSSAGRTEAFF. In nucleotides, the CDR3 is TGTGCCAGCAGCTCCGCAGGGAGGACTGAAGCTTTCTTT. This chain uses TRBV7-9 with TRBJ1-1; D may be TRBD1 (5 bases). Germline V gene sequence: CDR1 SEHNR, CDR2 FQNEAQ (reference sequence). Trimming pared 4 bases from V and 5 bases from J, leaving 11 bases between. There are 13 residues in the CDR3.

This clone was observed a handful of times. The rearrangement links TRBV10-3 to TRBJ1-1, with a possible D match to TRBD1 (6 bases). The CDR3 has 14 residues. Germline V lookup: CDR1 ENHRY, CDR2 SYGVKD. V was clipped by 4 bases and J by 2 bases, with 11 bases between them. The CDR3: CAISGMGQNTEAFF. CDR3 DNA: TGTGCCATCAGTGGGATGGGACAAAACACTGAAGCTTTCTTT.

This clone has only a few counts. The chain couples TRBV7-9 to TRBJ1-4; D gene ambiguous. The CDR3 totals 12 residues. From germline, CDR1 is SEHNR and CDR2 FQNEAQ (reference sequence). Trimming took 5 bases from V and 8 from J, leaving 9 bases between them. The CDR3 nucleotides are TGTGCCAGCAGCCTAAATCAGGAAAAACTGTTTTTT. Its protein product is CASSLNQEKLFF.

The gene calls are TRBV5-1 and TRBJ1-1; D gene unclear. Per the germline V gene, CDR1 is SGHRS and CDR2 is YFSETQ. This CDR3 region has 13 residues. V was shortened by 2 bases and J by 1 base, with 6 bases between the two germline ends. DNA of the CDR3: TGCGCCAGCAGCTTCGCGGAGAACACTGAAGCTTTCTTT. Amino acid sequence: CASSFAENTEAFF.

This clone turned up a few times. Other nucleotide sequences in the sample specify the same CDR3. The chain uses TRBV18 and TRBJ2-7; D could derive from TRBD1 or TRBD2 (5 bases each). The CDR3 has 12 amino acids. With 2 bases removed from V and 3 bases from J, the gap between germline ends came to 5 bases. CDR1 is KGHSH and CDR2 is LQKENI in the germline V gene. CDR3 loop: CASSPGGYEQYF. The DNA of the CDR3 is TGTGCCAGCTCACCAGGGGGCTACGAGCAGTACTTC.

The chain recombines TRBV20-1 with TRBJ2-1; D gene uncertain. Germline-derived CDR1 and CDR2 are DFQATT and SNEGSKA (reference sequence). V was cut by 6 bases and J by 5 bases, with 8 bases left in between. This CDR3 is built from 11 residues. CDR3 in DNA: TGCAGTGCCGTACTGAACAATGAGCAGTTCTTC. This encodes CSAVLNNEQFF.

The J gene is TRBJ2-5, the V gene TRBV29-1; D remains ambiguous. CDR1 is SQVTM, CDR2 ANQGSEA, per germline. The germline V and J ends were trimmed by 4 bases and 0 bases, with 6 bases remaining between them. The CDR3 loop spans 12 amino acids. CDR3 sequence (DNA): TGCAGCGTTGGGCAGTACCAAGAGACCCAGTACTTC. It specifies CSVGQYQETQYF.

The V and J genes are TRBV15 and TRBJ2-3; D is unresolved. The CDR3 is made up of 12 amino acids. In germline, CDR1 is LNHNV, CDR2 YYDKDF (reference sequence). V shed 5 bases and J shed 8 bases, with 11 bases lying between them. DNA of the CDR3: TGTGCCACCAGCGGAATGATGGGTACGCAGTATTTT. As protein: CATSGMMGTQYF. Combining the CDR3 with reference TRBV15 and TRBJ2-3 gives the whole variable domain DAMVIQNPRYQVTQFGKPVTLSCSQTLNHNVMYWYQQKSSQAPKLLFHYYDKDFNNEADTPDNFQSRRPNTSFCFLDIRSPGLGDTAMYLCATSGMMGTQYFGPGTRLTVL.

This rearrangement joins TRBV5-6 to TRBJ2-7, with D possibly being TRBD1 (6 bases). This CDR3 is built from 15 residues. Germline V gene lookup returns CDR1 SGHDT and CDR2 YYEEEE. V lost 4 bases and J 0 bases, leaving 14 bases between the germline ends. The CDR3: CASSPAGVSSYEQYF. The CDR3 DNA is TGTGCCAGCAGCCCTGCAGGGGTCAGCTCCTACGAGCAGTACTTC. The complete variable domain, with remaining parts taken from reference TRBV5-6 and TRBJ2-7, reads DAGVTQSPTHLIKTRGQQVTLRCSPKSGHDTVSWYQQALGQGPQFIFQYYEEEERQRGNFPDRFSGHQFPNYSSELNVNALLLGDSALYLCASSPAGVSSYEQYFGPGTRLTVT.

This chain connects TRBV19 to TRBJ1-1; D might be TRBD1 (5 bases). This CDR3 spans 15 amino acids. Looked up from germline, CDR1 is LNHDA and CDR2 is SQIVND (reference sequence). The V end was cut by 6 bases, the J end by 0 bases, with 14 bases between. CDR3 protein: CASRQWAGLNTEAFF. In DNA form, the CDR3 reads TGTGCCAGTAGACAGTGGGCAGGGCTGAACACTGAAGCTTTCTTT. Drawing the rest from reference TRBV19 and TRBJ1-1, the complete variable domain is DGGITQSPKYLFRKEGQNVTLSCEQNLNHDAMYWYRQDPGQGLRLIYYSQIVNDFQKGDIAEGYSVSREKKESFPLTVTSAQKNPTAFYLCASRQWAGLNTEAFFGQGTRLTVV.

The CDR3 is CASRQNQGAFYEQYF. The CDR3 coding sequence is TGTGCCAGCAGACAGAATCAGGGAGCCTTTTACGAGCAGTACTTC. The J gene is TRBJ2-7, the V gene TRBV6-5; tentatively, D is TRBD1 or TRBD2 (5 bases each). The CDR3 is 15 amino acids. Per germline, CDR1 MNHEY and CDR2 SVGAGI. Trimming removed 6 bases at V and 4 bases at J, with 19 bases between.

Note on this clone: The identical CDR3 is also encoded by other nucleotide sequences in the sample. The chain combines TRBV7-9 with TRBJ2-7; D possibly uses TRBD1 or TRBD2 (5 bases each). CDR3 length: 13 amino acids. From germline, CDR1 is SEHNR and CDR2 FQNEAQ (reference sequence). V lost 6 bases and J lost 4, with 13 bases in between. CDR3: CASSPSGTYEQYF. CDR3 nucleotide sequence: TGTGCCAGCAGTCCCTCAGGGACGTACGAGCAGTACTTC.

The rearrangement uses TRBV14 and TRBJ2-5; D is undetermined. Deletions cut 1 base from V and 7 bases from J, with 7 bases between. The CDR3 is 12 amino acids. Per germline, CDR1 SGHDN and CDR2 FVKESK. The CDR3 sequence: CASSQAHWTQYF. CDR3 coding DNA: TGTGCCAGCAGCCAAGCCCATTGGACCCAGTACTTC.

V usage is TRBV9 and J usage is TRBJ2-7, with TRBD1 matching 7 bases. Trimming cost V 0 bases and J 2 bases; bases outside gene matches: 5. Germline CDR1 is SGDLS and CDR2 is YYNGEE. This CDR3 is built from 15 residues. This CDR3 reads CASSVGETGTYEQYF. The CDR3 region has the DNA TGTGCCAGCAGCGTAGGGGAGACAGGGACCTACGAGCAGTACTTC.

J is TRBJ1-1 and V is TRBV30; the D is unclear. The CDR3 contains 10 residues. Germline V gene data show CDR1 as GTSNPN and CDR2 as SVGIG (reference sequence). The V end was cut by 8 bases, the J end by 3 bases, with 7 bases between. DNA for the CDR3: TGTGCCCTGACCGACACTGAAGCTTTCTTT. Its translation: CALTDTEAFF. Looking up the rest from reference TRBV30 and TRBJ1-1 gives the full variable domain: SQTIHQWPATLVQPVGSPLSLECTVEGTSNPNLYWYRQAAGRGLQLLFYSVGIGQISSEVPQNLSASRPQDRQFILSSKKLLLSDSGFYLCALTDTEAFFGQGTRLTVV.